Sequencing of this T cell receptor (beta chain) was carried out in a study of T cells in Graves' hyperthyroidism and ophthalmopathy. Study-wide context: Pretreatment peripheral blood was obtained at initial diagnosis.

The table lists this clonotype with many counts. Its specificity is unknown. Recently diagnosed hyperthyroidism of less than 2 months' duration affected patients aged 18 to 65. Researchers amplified the TCR beta CDR3 regions from RNA transcripts. A set of HTBI primers served as the primers for a first-round RT-PCR of the TCR CDR3. TCRdb re-called the multiplex PCR reads with MiXCR, one entry per CDR3 protein. The table shows approximately 720,000 distinct CDR3 sequences, with about 17% occurring only once. Notes on the study in general: Most thyroid clonotypes expanded above 0.001 were also detected in blood. A 13 V-J signature model discriminated ophthalmopathy versus stable hyperthyroidism.

This TCR was recovered from a woman between 45 and 60 years old with Graves' hyperthyroidism that later progressed to Graves' ophthalmopathy. Sequenced sample: blood.

The CDR3 DNA reads TGTGCCAGCAGTGTCGGGGGGACCTCCTACGAGCAGTACTTC. Protein: CASSVGGTSYEQYF. The rearrangement uses TRBV27 and TRBJ2-7; TRBD2 agrees at 7 bases. The CDR3 consists of 14 residues. Germline V gives CDR1 MNHEY, CDR2 SMNVEV (reference sequence). The V gene end was trimmed by 5 bases and the J gene end by 0 bases; junction bases not matched to a gene: 4.